Each of the 7 T cell receptor beta chains below was sequenced from the same sample in a study of cytomegalovirus exposure and HLA in healthy donors. Primers for the PCR totalled 60 Vbeta and 13 Jbeta. The method was immunoSEQ multiplex PCR; TCRdb's version includes in-frame clones alone and lacks a portion of them. The repertoire holds 150,000 to 200,000 clones, with around 62% as singletons. The sample was PBMCs. The receptor source for this set is a man aged 35 to 55 in good health and CMV-seronegative.

The J gene is TRBJ2-1, the V gene TRBV5-1; the match to TRBD2 covers 10 bases. Germline CDR1 is SGHRS and CDR2 is YFSETQ. The V and J ends lost 0 bases and 9 bases, in that order; junction bases with no gene match: 6. This CDR3 is built from 15 residues. CDR3 residues: CASSLGLAGVAEQFF. Here the CDR3 DNA reads TGCGCCAGCAGCTTGGGGCTAGCGGGAGTAGCTGAGCAGTTCTTC.

This chain joins TRBV19 and TRBJ1-1; tentatively, D is TRBD1 (6 bases). V was trimmed by 7 bases and J by 7 bases, leaving 10 bases between them. Germline CDR1 reads LNHDA; CDR2 reads SQIVND (reference sequence). The CDR3 consists of 11 residues. This chain's CDR3 is CASTQGNEAFF. The CDR3 nucleotides are TGTGCCAGTACCCAGGGGAATGAAGCTTTCTTT.

The chain joins TRBV7-9 to TRBJ2-1; 13 nucleotides align to TRBD2. The CDR3 consists of 18 residues. Losses at the gene ends were 1 base for V and 7 bases for J; bases not matched to a gene: 10. Germline V lookup: CDR1 SEHNR, CDR2 FQNEAQ (reference sequence). This CDR3 reads CASSLVGTSGRARNEQFF. CDR3 DNA: TGTGCCAGCAGCTTAGTGGGAACTAGCGGGAGGGCCAGGAATGAGCAGTTCTTC. The variable domain in full, with the rest retrieved from reference TRBV7-9 and TRBJ2-1, is DTGVSQNPRHKITKRGQNVTFRCDPISEHNRLYWYRQTLGQGPEFLTYFQNEAQLEKSRLLSDRFSAERPKGSFSTLEIQRTEQGDSAMYLCASSLVGTSGRARNEQFFGPGTRLTVL.

This clone came up a few times. The chain employs TRBV4-2 and TRBJ2-7; 9 nucleotides line up with TRBD2. CDR1 LGHNA and CDR2 YNFKEQ come from the germline V gene. J lost 2 bases, V lost 4 bases, and 12 bases had no gene match. CDR3 length equals 17 residues. Here the CDR3 DNA reads TGTGCCAGCAGCCCCCTCGGGGGTGCGGGAGGGCCCTACGAGCAGTACTTC. It yields the protein CASSPLGGAGGPYEQYF.

The chain is built from TRBV6-1 and TRBJ1-2; D may be TRBD1 (6 bases). The germline V gene encodes CDR1 MNHNS and CDR2 SASEGT. V lost 8 bases and J lost 0, with 16 bases in between. This CDR3 region has 15 residues. Here the CDR3 DNA reads TGTGCCAGCGCCAGACAGGACAAAACTAACTATGGCTACACCTTC. Translated, it gives CASARQDKTNYGYTF.

The chain recombines TRBV18 with TRBJ2-5, with 8 positions matching TRBD2. The CDR3 has 15 amino acids. Germline V gene lookup returns CDR1 KGHSH and CDR2 LQKENI. V lost 5 bases, J lost 1 base, and 6 bases stayed unmatched. The CDR3 DNA reads as TGTGCCAGCTCAGGACGGACTAGCAGCCAAGAGACCCAGTACTTC. Protein product: CASSGRTSSQETQYF.

There are a few counts of this clone. This chain uses TRBV5-1 with TRBJ1-4; TRBD1 aligns across 8 bases. Germline values: CDR1 SGHRS, CDR2 YFSETQ. The CDR3 runs to 14 residues. V shed 0 bases, J shed 10 bases, and the junction held 5 bases outside the gene matches. The CDR3 sequence: CASSLATGEGKLFF. CDR3 nucleotides: TGCGCCAGCAGCTTGGCGACAGGGGAGGGAAAACTGTTTTTT.